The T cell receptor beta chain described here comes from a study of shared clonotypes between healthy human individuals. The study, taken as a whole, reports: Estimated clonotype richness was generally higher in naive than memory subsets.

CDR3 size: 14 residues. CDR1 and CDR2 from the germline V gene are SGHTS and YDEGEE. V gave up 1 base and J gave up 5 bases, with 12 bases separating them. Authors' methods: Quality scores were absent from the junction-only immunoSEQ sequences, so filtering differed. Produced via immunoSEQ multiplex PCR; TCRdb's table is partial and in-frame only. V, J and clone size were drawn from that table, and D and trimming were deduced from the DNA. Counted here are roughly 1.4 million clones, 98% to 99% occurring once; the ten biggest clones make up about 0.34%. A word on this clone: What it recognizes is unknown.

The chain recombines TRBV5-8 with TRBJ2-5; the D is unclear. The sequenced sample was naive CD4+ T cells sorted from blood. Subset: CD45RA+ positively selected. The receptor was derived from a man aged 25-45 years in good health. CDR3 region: CASSLRASEETQYF. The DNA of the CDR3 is TGTGCCAGCAGCTTGAGGGCCAGTGAGGAGACCCAGTACTTC.